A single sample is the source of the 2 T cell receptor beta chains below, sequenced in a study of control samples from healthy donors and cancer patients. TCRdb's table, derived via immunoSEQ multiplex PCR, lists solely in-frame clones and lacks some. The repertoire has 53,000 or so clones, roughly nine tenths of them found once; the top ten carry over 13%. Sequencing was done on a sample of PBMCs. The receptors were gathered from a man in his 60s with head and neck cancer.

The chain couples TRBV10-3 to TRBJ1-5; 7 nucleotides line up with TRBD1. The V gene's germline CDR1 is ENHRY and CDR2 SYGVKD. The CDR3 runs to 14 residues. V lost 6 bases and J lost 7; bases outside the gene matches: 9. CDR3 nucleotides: TGTGCCATCAGCGAACAGGGGCCAGGGCAGCCCCAGCATTTT. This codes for CAISEQGPGQPQHF.

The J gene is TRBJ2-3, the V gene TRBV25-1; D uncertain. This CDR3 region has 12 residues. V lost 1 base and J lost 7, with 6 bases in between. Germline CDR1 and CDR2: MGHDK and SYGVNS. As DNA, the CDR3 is TGTGCCAGCAGTGAATTAGGGTATACGCAGTATTTT. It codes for CASSELGYTQYF.